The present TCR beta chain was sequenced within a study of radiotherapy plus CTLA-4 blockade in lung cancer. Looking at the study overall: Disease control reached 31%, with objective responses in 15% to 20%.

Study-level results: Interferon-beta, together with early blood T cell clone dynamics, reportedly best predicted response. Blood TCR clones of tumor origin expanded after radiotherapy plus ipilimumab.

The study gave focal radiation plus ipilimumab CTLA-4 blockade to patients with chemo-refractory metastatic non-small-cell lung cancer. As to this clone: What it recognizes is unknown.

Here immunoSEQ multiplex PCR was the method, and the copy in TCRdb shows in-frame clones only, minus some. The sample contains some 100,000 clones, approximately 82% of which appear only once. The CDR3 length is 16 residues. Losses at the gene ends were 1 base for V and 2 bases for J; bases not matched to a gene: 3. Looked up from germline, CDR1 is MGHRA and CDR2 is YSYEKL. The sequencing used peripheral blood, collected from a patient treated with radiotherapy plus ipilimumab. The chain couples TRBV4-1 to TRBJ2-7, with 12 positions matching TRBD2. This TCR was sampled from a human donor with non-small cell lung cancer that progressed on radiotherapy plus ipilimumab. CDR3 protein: CASSQGGLAGPYEQYF. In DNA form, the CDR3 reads TGCGCCAGCAGCCAAGGCGGACTAGCGGGGCCCTACGAGCAGTACTTC.